This TCR beta chain is from a study of T cell responses to AZD1222 COVID-19 vaccine. Study-level findings and limits: Repertoires were obtained solely post-peak T cell response. Distributed over spike, vaccine-associated CD4 TCRs predominated at 160-218 and 743-854.

As for this clone: What it recognizes is unknown.

Measured with immunoSEQ multiplex PCR; TCRdb has only the in-frame clones, and not every one. Here the sample spans more than 100,000 clones, 70% to 90% being singletons. Germline V gene data show CDR1 as SGHRS and CDR2 as YFSETQ. Trimming shortened V by 4 bases and J by 0 bases, and 14 bases separated the two germline ends. The CDR3 is 17 amino acids. The chain links TRBV5-1 to TRBJ2-6, with a tentative D call TRBD1 (6 bases). This clonotype was sampled from an adult in good health. Sequenced material: peripheral blood, taken on day 0 of AZD1222 vaccination. Here the CDR3 reads CASSTGPGASGANVLTF. The CDR3 DNA reads TGCGCCAGCAGCACCGGGCCAGGGGCCTCTGGGGCCAACGTCCTGACTTTC.